A few counts support the clone carrying this T cell receptor beta chain. Antigen unknown. This record comes from a study of cytomegalovirus exposure and HLA in healthy donors. Study-wide points: Available immune exposure information was restricted to CMV serostatus only. Later on, an analysis tied 15,000 to 20,000 TCR beta sequences to HLA alleles at 0.05 false discovery rate. Reportedly, diagnosis of cytomegalovirus status by the classifier showed high specificity and sensitivity.

The CDR3 is made up of 16 amino acids. With 1 base clipped from V and 4 bases from J, the junction kept 8 bases outside the gene matches. Germline assignment: CDR1 LGHNA and CDR2 YSLEER. Amplification used 60 Vbeta primers and 13 Jbeta primers. The table came from immunoSEQ multiplex PCR; TCRdb's copy has only in-frame clones and leaves some out. The table lists some 140,000 clones, about three quarters of them singletons. The chain employs TRBV4-3 and TRBJ2-5; 8 nucleotides line up with TRBD2. The sequencing input was PBMCs. This receptor was obtained from a woman aged 35 to 49 in good health and CMV-seronegative. DNA of the CDR3: TGCGCCAGCAGCCAAGGGGTCGGGGGGGCCGTAGAGACCCAGTACTTC. Its protein product is CASSQGVGGAVETQYF.